This T cell receptor (beta chain) was identified in a study of T-cell memory formation after mild COVID-19. At the level of the study: Largely donor-specific TCR clusters were found.

General study findings and limits: Largely, contracting CD4+ clones fell within CM and EM, and contracting CD8+ clones within EMRA. Prior to infection, memory already included some responding clones, suggesting cross-reactive memory joined. Day 37-peaking second-wave clones had unconfirmed SARS-CoV-2 specificity.

V lost 4 bases and J lost 7; bases outside the gene matches: 2. Germline assignment: CDR1 ENHRY and CDR2 SYGVKD. This CDR3 is built from 12 residues. From the 5' RACE reads, TCRdb called clonotypes with MiXCR, one entry per CDR3 protein. The table includes 30,000 to 35,000 distinct CDR3 sequences, around 7.7% detected once. This clonotype was seen ten or more times. Antigen: not known. The V call is TRBV10-3, the J call TRBJ1-2; 8 bases fit TRBD1. This receptor was obtained from a man between 18 and 29 years old who had mild COVID-19 (a few samples of this study predate the infection). Cell type and time point are not known. Sequenced sample: PBMCs or a T cell subset sorted from them (not recorded which). CDR3 coding DNA: TGTGCCATCAGTGGGCAGGGGGCTGGCTACACCTTC. This gives the protein CAISGQGAGYTF.